This T cell receptor beta chain was observed in a study of blood T cell repertoires in COVID-19. Study in general: There were acute and convalescent COVID-19 samples, and they came from the United States, Italy and Spain. From T cells, B-cell-depleted T cells, or PBMCs came the material, which was cDNA or gDNA.

In the authors' methods: Reference gene primer amplification in the assay estimated nucleated cell counts. Assay used: immunoSEQ multiplex PCR; TCRdb lists only in-frame clones, some missing. The V and J calls and the clone size are those of that table, but D and trimming were determined from the DNA. The sample shows 160,000 or so clones, around 81% of them seen only once. J lost 6 bases, V lost 6 bases, and 8 bases had no gene match. Germline V gives CDR1 MNHEY, CDR2 SMNVEV (reference sequence). This CDR3 region has 14 residues. This chain uses TRBV27 with TRBJ1-1; 9 bases match TRBD1. The TCR sequence derives from a man aged 55 to 69 with active or convalescent COVID-19. Sequencing used peripheral blood. CDR3 in amino acids: CASSPDRGSPEAFF. The CDR3 DNA follows: TGTGCCAGCAGCCCAGACAGGGGGAGTCCTGAAGCTTTCTTT.